This entry lists 3 T cell receptor beta chains sequenced from one sample in a study of response to subunit inactivated influenza vaccine. One entry per CDR3 protein, called by TCRdb with MiXCR from the RT-PCR reads. The sample lists 450,000 to 500,000 distinct CDR3 sequences, about a tenth occurring once. The material sequenced was PBMCs from blood, taken about 40 days after vaccination. These receptors all stem from a man over 45 who received an inactivated influenza vaccine.

This clonotype was detected ten times or more. The chain joins TRBV9 to TRBJ2-1; 7 bases map to TRBD2. With V trimmed by 3 bases and J by 3 bases, 12 bases remained unmatched. Looked up from germline, CDR1 is SGDLS and CDR2 is YYNGEE. The length of the CDR3 is 17 residues. CDR3 DNA: TGTGCCAGCAGCGCCGCTCTCGGACTAGGCCTCTACAATGAGCAGTTCTTC. Protein sequence: CASSAALGLGLYNEQFF.

The rearrangement links TRBV6-1 to TRBJ2-2; 8 bases fit TRBD1. In germline, CDR1 is MNHNS, CDR2 SASEGT. Trimming cost V 6 bases and J 0 bases; bases outside gene matches: 0. The CDR3 runs to 14 residues. The CDR3 nucleotides read TGTGCCAGCAGACAGGGGGCGAACACCGGGGAGCTGTTTTTT. It is translated as CASRQGANTGELFF.

As DNA, the CDR3 is TGTGCCAGCAGCTTATTGTTTAGCGGGAGTGGAGGAGATACGCAGTATTTT. Protein: CASSLLFSGSGGDTQYF. The V call is TRBV7-2, the J call TRBJ2-3; TRBD2 matches 9 bases. The CDR3 is 17 residues long. Germline V gives CDR1 SGHTA, CDR2 FQGNSA. J gave up 5 bases and V 2 bases, and 11 bases lay outside the gene matches.